This T cell receptor beta chain derives from a study of CD8 T cells in Susac syndrome. Study-wide results and caveats: The study's TCR sequencing and HLA analysis drew on a certain number of individuals. That number was acknowledged as relatively small.

The count of this clonotype is one. Its matching antigen is unknown. The CDR3 totals 14 residues. Per the germline V gene, CDR1 is SGHRS and CDR2 is YFSETQ. V was cut by 4 bases and J by 5 bases, with 15 bases left in between. Random hexamers were used to reverse transcribe the RNA input (about 0.5 to 1 ug). From the immunoSEQ multiplex PCR reads, TCRdb called clonotypes with MiXCR, one entry per CDR3 protein. The sample lists about 210,000 distinct CDR3 sequences; approximately 94% were seen once. The sample consisted of CD4+ T cells from PBMCs. The receptor was isolated from a human donor with Susac syndrome. This sequence joins TRBV5-1 and TRBJ2-5; D uncertain. CDR3 DNA sequence: TGCGCCAGCAGCCGTGCCGAGGCCCCGGAGACCCAGTACTTC. It is translated as CASSRAEAPETQYF.